This TCR beta chain was retrieved from a study of blood T cell repertoires in COVID-19. Germline CDR1 is KGHSH and CDR2 is LQKENI. The germline V and J ends were trimmed by 0 bases and 2 bases, with 10 bases remaining between them. The CDR3 is 15 residues long. Sequencing was performed with immunoSEQ multiplex PCR; in TCRdb, only in-frame clones are kept and a portion is missing. The sample carries approximately 200,000 clones, around 83% recorded once. The sequenced material came from peripheral blood. The V call is TRBV18, the J call TRBJ1-1, with a weak D call TRBD1 (5 bases). The sequence derives from a woman in her 30s with active or convalescent COVID-19. The CDR3, as DNA: TGTGCCAGCTCACCACCGGGGGGGACCAACACTGAAGCTTTCTTT. Encoded protein: CASSPPGGTNTEAFF.